This T cell receptor beta chain was recorded in a study of cytomegalovirus exposure and HLA in healthy donors. Regarding this clone: No antigen is known for it.

Both 60 Vbeta primers and 13 Jbeta primers went into the PCR. Produced via immunoSEQ multiplex PCR; TCRdb's table is partial and in-frame only. The sample table includes tens of thousands of clones. Study results and limitations: Later on, an analysis found that several of the most significant clusters appeared to be linked to common viral pathogens, which included parvovirus B19.

CDR1 and CDR2 from the germline V gene are SGHRS and YFSETQ. With V trimmed by 0 bases and J by 6 bases, 12 bases remained unmatched. The CDR3 is made up of 18 amino acids. The chain joins TRBV5-1 to TRBJ2-2; 9 bases match TRBD2. The receptor's source is a man between 25 and 39 years old in good health and CMV-seronegative. The sample consisted of PBMCs. CDR3 amino acids: CASSLGPGGRAVAGELFF. For the CDR3, the DNA is TGCGCCAGCAGCTTGGGACCTGGCGGGAGGGCCGTCGCCGGGGAGCTGTTTTTT.